Reported below is one T cell receptor (beta chain). These data originate in a study of blood T cell repertoires in COVID-19. Study context: The origin of the acute and convalescent COVID-19 samples was the United States, Italy and Spain. PBMCs, B-cell-depleted T cells, or T cells were the source of the cDNA or gDNA that made up the material.

Germline-derived CDR1 and CDR2 are MNHEY and SVGAGI. CDR3 length equals 14 residues. V trimming: 5 bases; J trimming: 4 bases; junction bases outside the gene matches: 6. In the authors' workflow: How many nucleated cells were present was estimated from reference gene primer amplification. TCRdb's copy holds only in-frame clones and misses some; the assay was immunoSEQ multiplex PCR. The DNA gave D and trimming, while V, J and clone size come from that table. The sample holds some 120,000 clones, about 80% seen once. The sequencing input was peripheral blood. This sequence joins TRBV6-5 and TRBJ2-3; 7 bases line up with TRBD2. This TCR was recovered from a human donor in a cohort sampled during active COVID-19. The CDR3 reads CASSPRGGSDTQYF. As DNA, the CDR3 is TGTGCCAGCAGTCCAAGGGGAGGGTCAGATACGCAGTATTTT.